These 28 T cell receptor beta chains share one sample of origin, sequenced in a study of cytomegalovirus exposure and HLA in healthy donors (dated by TCRdb to about 2017). The library was obtained by the immunoSEQ multiplex PCR assay. For the multiplex PCR, a mixture combining 60 forward primers for TCR Vbeta segments and 13 reverse primers for TCR Jbeta segments was used. TCRdb mirrors the immuneACCESS table, restricted to in-frame sequences. Some clones are absent from its copies; in checked studies, under half trace to an unresolved V gene, and the reason for the others is unknown. The table for this sample shows more than 200,000 clones. Roughly 0.98% of the sample comes from the top ten. The sequencing input was PBMCs. The receptors derive from a woman aged 25 to 39 in good health and CMV-seropositive.

The rearrangement links TRBV5-1 to TRBJ2-1; possible D gene TRBD1, 6 bases. The germline CDR1 and CDR2 sequences are SGHRS and YFSETQ. This CDR3 comprises 17 residues. The V end lost 0 bases, the J end lost 2 bases, and 15 bases lay between the germline ends. CDR3 sequence reads: CASSLAWTDLTYNEQFF. CDR3 DNA: TGCGCCAGCAGCTTGGCCTGGACAGACCTTACCTACAATGAGCAGTTCTTC.

J is TRBJ1-1 and V is TRBV11-2; 10 nucleotides line up with TRBD1. The V segment lost 0 bases and the J segment 1 base; nucleotides outside the gene matches: 11. From germline, CDR1 is SGHAT and CDR2 FQNNGV. The CDR3 length is 19 residues. CDR3 bases: TGTGCCAGCAGCTTAGATTCGGGGACAGGGGTTTTGGGGAACACTGAAGCTTTCTTT. The encoded protein is CASSLDSGTGVLGNTEAFF. Looking up the rest from reference TRBV11-2 and TRBJ1-1 gives the full variable domain: EAGVAQSPRYKIIEKRQSVAFWCNPISGHATLYWYQQILGQGPKLLIQFQNNGVVDDSQLPKDRFSAERLKGVDSTLKIQPAKLEDSAVYLCASSLDSGTGVLGNTEAFFGQGTRLTVV.

The rearrangement joins TRBV15 to TRBJ2-7; 9 nucleotides align to TRBD1. J lost 4 bases, V lost 3 bases, and 10 bases had no gene match. Germline V gives CDR1 LNHNV, CDR2 YYDKDF (reference sequence). The CDR3 length is 16 residues. CDR3 coding DNA: TGTGCCACCAGCAGGCCCGGGGCGGGACAGGGTTACGAGCAGTACTTC. Its protein product is CATSRPGAGQGYEQYF.

V is TRBV2 and J is TRBJ1-5; D possibly corresponds to TRBD1 (6 bases). Germline CDR1 reads SNHLY; CDR2 reads FYNNEI. The V end was cut by 6 bases, the J end by 0 bases, with 9 bases between. This CDR3 has 14 amino acids. The DNA of the CDR3 is TGTGCCAGCAGAACAGGGAATAGCAATCAGCCCCAGCATTTT. As protein: CASRTGNSNQPQHF. Drawing the rest from reference TRBV2 and TRBJ1-5, the complete variable domain is EPEVTQTPSHQVTQMGQEVILRCVPISNHLYFYWYRQILGQKVEFLVSFYNNEISEKSEIFDDQFSVERPDGSNFTLKIRSTKLEDSAMYFCASRTGNSNQPQHFGDGTRLSIL.

The rearrangement joins TRBV19 to TRBJ1-2; no clear D gene. Germline CDR1 is LNHDA and CDR2 is SQIVND (reference sequence). The CDR3 contains 13 residues. Trimming stripped 7 bases from V and 8 bases from J, with 17 bases between. The CDR3 bases are TGTGCCAGTACCATAAGGGAGAGGAACGGCTACACCTTC. Its protein product is CASTIRERNGYTF. Full variable domain (outside the CDR3, taken from reference TRBV19 and TRBJ1-2): DGGITQSPKYLFRKEGQNVTLSCEQNLNHDAMYWYRQDPGQGLRLIYYSQIVNDFQKGDIAEGYSVSREKKESFPLTVTSAQKNPTAFYLCASTIRERNGYTFGSGTRLTVV.

This chain connects TRBV19 to TRBJ2-1; D might be TRBD2 (5 bases). The CDR3 sequence is 14 residues long. Germline V gene sequence: CDR1 LNHDA, CDR2 SQIVND (reference sequence). V was clipped by 5 bases and J by 3 bases, with 11 bases between them. The CDR3 is CASSLAGHYNEQFF. The CDR3 bases are TGTGCCAGTAGTTTGGCGGGCCACTACAATGAGCAGTTCTTC.

This chain's CDR3 is CASSLGDSWDGYTF. CDR3 DNA sequence: TGCGCCAGCAGCTTGGGGGACAGCTGGGATGGCTACACCTTC. The chain combines TRBV5-1 with TRBJ1-2, with 7 bases aligning to TRBD1. The V segment lost 0 bases and the J segment 6 bases; nucleotides outside the gene matches: 5. CDR1 is SGHRS, CDR2 YFSETQ, per germline. This CDR3 region has 14 residues.

The chain couples TRBV19 to TRBJ1-3; D ambiguous. V dropped 5 bases and J dropped 6 bases, with 11 bases sitting between them. CDR1 is LNHDA, CDR2 SQIVND, per germline (reference sequence). The CDR3 loop spans 13 amino acids. For the CDR3, the DNA is TGTGCCAGTAGTGGGCCTCCCGAAAACACCATATATTTT. Residues: CASSGPPENTIYF.

This chain connects TRBV19 to TRBJ1-1; 7 bases match TRBD1. CDR1 LNHDA and CDR2 SQIVND come from the germline V gene (reference sequence). The J segment lost 0 bases and the V segment lost 6 bases, leaving 7 bases of the junction unmatched. The CDR3 contains 15 residues. The CDR3 sequence is CASSSTGRMNTEAFF. The CDR3 nucleotides read TGTGCCAGTAGCTCGACAGGGCGCATGAACACTGAAGCTTTCTTT.

The CDR3 is CATSRDRGYQETQYF. DNA for the CDR3: TGTGCCACCAGCAGAGATCGGGGGTACCAAGAGACCCAGTACTTC. The rearrangement links TRBV15 to TRBJ2-5; possibly TRBD2 for D (6 bases). The ends were cut back, 0 bases at V and 0 bases at J, with 8 bases in the middle. Germline CDR1 LNHNV, CDR2 YYDKDF (reference sequence). The CDR3 extends over 15 amino acids.

V and J are TRBV5-5 and TRBJ1-4; 7 bases are shared with TRBD1. Unmatched junction bases numbered 4, after V lost 1 base and J lost 7 bases. Germline CDR1 is SGHKS and CDR2 is YYEKEE (reference sequence). This CDR3 has 14 amino acids. CDR3 region: CASSLTGVVEKLFF. The CDR3 bases are TGTGCCAGCAGCTTGACAGGGGTTGTTGAAAAACTGTTTTTT.

The chain employs TRBV4-3 and TRBJ2-7, with 7 bases fitting TRBD1. V dropped 0 bases and J dropped 3; count of bases not matched to a gene: 8. Germline values: CDR1 LGHNA, CDR2 YSLEER. The CDR3 runs 16 residues. This CDR3 reads CASSQETPGGSYEQYF. The CDR3 DNA is TGCGCCAGCAGCCAAGAAACACCAGGGGGTAGCTACGAGCAGTACTTC.

This chain connects TRBV11-3 to TRBJ2-7; 8 bases are a match to TRBD2. Germline lookup yields CDR1 SGHNT and CDR2 YENEEA. Trimming took 6 bases from V and 7 from J; bases not matched to a gene: 20. The CDR3 loop spans 17 amino acids. The CDR3 sequence is CASRERGSGGQSGEQYF. In DNA form, the CDR3 reads TGTGCCAGCAGAGAGAGGGGCTCGGGGGGGCAATCGGGTGAGCAGTACTTC. The full variable domain, with the rest looked up from reference TRBV11-3 and TRBJ2-7, is EAGVVQSPRYKIIEKKQPVAFWCNPISGHNTLYWYLQNLGQGPELLIRYENEEAVDDSQLPKDRFSAERLKGVDSTLKIQPAELGDSAVYLCASRERGSGGQSGEQYFGPGTRLTVT.

The chain joins TRBV27 to TRBJ2-1; 7 bases are a match to TRBD2. From germline, CDR1 is MNHEY and CDR2 SMNVEV (reference sequence). With V trimmed by 3 bases and J by 5 bases, 10 bases remained unmatched. The CDR3 is 16 amino acids. The CDR3 DNA follows: TGTGCCAGCAGTTTCGCTAGGCCTAGCGGTAACAATGAGCAGTTCTTC. The encoded protein is CASSFARPSGNNEQFF.

This chain uses TRBV27 with TRBJ2-5, with a weak D call TRBD2 (5 bases). This CDR3 has 15 amino acids. Trimming cost V 2 bases and J 9 bases, with 19 bases left between them. CDR1 is MNHEY, CDR2 SMNVEV, per germline (reference sequence). CDR3 sequence reads: CASSLKAWAQEAQYF. Written as DNA, the CDR3 is TGTGCCAGCAGTTTAAAAGCCTGGGCCCAGGAGGCCCAGTACTTC.

This rearrangement joins TRBV2 to TRBJ1-1, with 10 bases fitting TRBD1. This CDR3 has 14 residues. Unmatched junction bases numbered 2, after V lost 6 bases and J lost 1 base. Germline CDR1 and CDR2: SNHLY and FYNNEI. In nucleotides, the CDR3 is TGTGCCAGCAGCAGACAGGGGGCGAACACTGAAGCTTTCTTT. It encodes CASSRQGANTEAFF.

The V call is TRBV7-2, the J call TRBJ2-7, with 8 positions matching TRBD2. J was trimmed by 2 bases and V by 3 bases; bases with no gene match: 3. This CDR3 has 14 residues. CDR1 SGHTA and CDR2 FQGNSA come from the germline V gene. As DNA, the CDR3 is TGTGCCAGCAGCTTCGATAGCGGGACCTACGAGCAGTACTTC. It encodes CASSFDSGTYEQYF. Filled out from reference TRBV7-2 and TRBJ2-7, the complete variable domain reads GAGVSQSPSNKVTEKGKDVELRCDPISGHTALYWYRQSLGQGLEFLIYFQGNSAPDKSGLPSDRFSAERTGGSVSTLTIQRTQQEDSAVYLCASSFDSGTYEQYFGPGTRLTVT.

This sequence joins TRBV5-8 and TRBJ2-1, with a possible D match to TRBD1 (5 bases). Germline values: CDR1 SGHTS, CDR2 YDEGEE. This CDR3 has 14 residues. Trimming took off 4 bases at V and 0 bases at J, with 8 bases between the two ends. CDR3 nucleotide sequence: TGTGCCAGCAGCGCAACAGGCTCCTACAATGAGCAGTTCTTC. It encodes CASSATGSYNEQFF. The complete variable domain, with remaining parts taken from reference TRBV5-8 and TRBJ2-1, reads EAGVTQSPTHLIKTRGQQATLRCSPISGHTSVYWYQQALGLGLQFLLWYDEGEERNRGNFPPRFSGRQFPNYSSELNVNALELEDSALYLCASSATGSYNEQFFGPGTRLTVL.

J is TRBJ1-4 and V is TRBV9; D is ambiguous. Trimming took 4 bases from V and 3 from J, leaving 13 bases between them. The germline gives CDR1 SGDLS, CDR2 YYNGEE. CDR3 length equals 15 residues. CDR3 sequence reads: CASSPLQSANEKLFF. For the CDR3, the DNA is TGTGCCAGCAGCCCTCTCCAATCGGCTAATGAAAAACTGTTTTTT.

The genes are TRBV4-3 and TRBJ2-4; 12 bases agree with TRBD1. Germline CDR1 reads LGHNA; CDR2 reads YSLEER. This CDR3 is built from 16 residues. Unmatched junction bases numbered 1, after V lost 4 bases and J lost 0 bases. This chain's CDR3 is CASSPGQGAAKNIQYF. In DNA, the CDR3 is TGCGCCAGCAGCCCGGGACAGGGGGCAGCCAAAAACATTCAGTACTTC.

V and J are TRBV28 and TRBJ2-2; the D is unclear. V was cut by 3 bases and J by 4 bases, with 12 bases left in between. This CDR3 region has 15 residues. The germline CDR1 and CDR2 sequences are MDHEN and SYDVKM. The CDR3 nucleotides are TGTGCCAGCAGTTTTAGTCAGTCGGGCACCGGGGAGCTGTTTTTT. Encoded protein: CASSFSQSGTGELFF.

This sequence joins TRBV6-1 and TRBJ2-1; the match to TRBD1 covers 12 bases. The CDR3 consists of 15 residues. Germline V gene data show CDR1 as MNHNS and CDR2 as SASEGT. Losses at the gene ends were 6 bases for V and 5 bases for J; bases not matched to a gene: 5. The CDR3: CASRSGTGGNNEQFF. Here the CDR3 DNA reads TGTGCCAGCAGGTCCGGGACAGGGGGCAACAATGAGCAGTTCTTC.

Written as DNA, the CDR3 is TGTGCCAGCAGTTACGCAGGGGATGGCTACACCTTC. It codes for CASSYAGDGYTF. This chain joins TRBV6-6 and TRBJ1-2; D is perhaps TRBD1 (6 bases). The CDR3 runs to 12 residues. The V and J ends lost 2 bases and 6 bases respectively, with 7 bases between them. Germline values: CDR1 MNHNY, CDR2 SVGAGI (reference sequence).

The chain links TRBV29-1 to TRBJ2-5; 8 bases are a match to TRBD2. Germline CDR1 and CDR2: SQVTM and ANQGSEA. The CDR3 has 13 residues. Trimming removed 3 bases from V and 5 bases from J; junction bases left unmatched: 5. The CDR3 loop reads CSVERGARETQYF. DNA for the CDR3: TGCAGCGTTGAGCGGGGGGCGAGGGAGACCCAGTACTTC. The variable domain in full, with the rest retrieved from reference TRBV29-1 and TRBJ2-5, is SAVISQKPSRDICQRGTSLTIQCQVDSQVTMMFWYRQQPGQSLTLIATANQGSEATYESGFVIDKFPISRPNLTFSTLTVSNMSPEDSSIYLCSVERGARETQYFGPGTRLLVL.

To note about this clone: Germline is not matched at one junction end, which may reflect a read error. V is TRBV5-6 and J is TRBJ2-7, with 13 bases aligning to TRBD2. In germline, CDR1 is SGHDT, CDR2 YYEEEE. This CDR3 is 17 amino acids long. CDR3 protein: CASSSGTSGAKTYERYF. The CDR3 region has the DNA TGTGCCAGCAGCAGCGGGACTAGCGGGGCGAAAACCTACGAGCGGTACTTC.

The rearrangement joins TRBV5-4 to TRBJ2-7; D is undetermined. Trimming removed 4 bases from V and 7 bases from J, with 18 bases in between. The germline V gene has CDR1 SGHNT and CDR2 YYREEE (reference sequence). The CDR3 length is 14 residues. The CDR3 spells CASSRERSIREQYF. The DNA of the CDR3 is TGTGCCAGCAGCCGAGAGAGAAGTATTCGGGAGCAGTACTTC. Full variable domain (remainder filled in from reference TRBV5-4 and TRBJ2-7): ETGVTQSPTHLIKTRGQQVTLRCSSQSGHNTVSWYQQALGQGPQFIFQYYREEENGRGNFPPRFSGLQFPNYSSELNVNALELDDSALYLCASSRERSIREQYFGPGTRLTVT.

The chain couples TRBV25-1 to TRBJ1-1, with D uncertain. The V gene's germline CDR1 is MGHDK and CDR2 SYGVNS. Trimming shortened V by 1 base and J by 7 bases, and 10 bases separated the two germline ends. There are 13 residues in the CDR3. The CDR3 reads CASSEFGLIEAFF. CDR3 nucleotides: TGTGCCAGCAGTGAATTCGGACTGATTGAAGCTTTCTTT.

The V gene is TRBV5-1, the J gene TRBJ2-7; D is possibly TRBD1 (5 bases). Trimming pared 1 base from V and 0 bases from J, leaving 8 bases between. The CDR3 covers 14 residues. Germline V CDR1 and CDR2: SGHRS, YFSETQ. In nucleotides, the CDR3 is TGCGCCAGCAGCTTGCAGGGTAACTCCTACGAGCAGTACTTC. Residues: CASSLQGNSYEQYF.